A selection of T cell receptor beta chains follows, all from one sample in a study of CD8 T cells in Susac syndrome. TCRdb reprocessed the immunoSEQ multiplex PCR reads with MiXCR, giving one entry per CDR3 protein. Seen here are a few hundred thousand distinct CDR3 sequences, roughly nine tenths observed once, and the top ten hold approximately 0.13%. The sequenced sample was CD8+ T cells from PBMCs. The receptors stem from a human donor with multiple sclerosis. The CDR3 runs from the conserved cysteine through the conserved F or W. D genes are given only for firm matches. A row's size may be missing; if present it is once, few, many or a size class.

j_call	cdr3_length	d_call	clone_size	v_call	cdr3_nt	cdr3_aa
TRBJ2-7	12	.	.	TRBV25-1	TGTGCCAGCAGTGACCCTGGGCTCGAGCAGTACTTC	CASSDPGLEQYF
TRBJ2-7	13	TRBD2	.	TRBV2	TGTGCCACCAGCGGGACCCTTACCTACGAGCAGTACTTC	CATSGTLTYEQYF
TRBJ1-6	14	.	once	TRBV29-1	TGCAGCGAACAGGGCGGCTCCTATAATTCACCCCTCCACTTT	CSEQGGSYNSPLHF
TRBJ2-7	14	.	.	TRBV7-8	TGTGCCAGCAGCTTACGGCAGATCACCTACGAGCAGTACTTC	CASSLRQITYEQYF
TRBJ1-4	15	TRBD1	.	TRBV2	TGTGCCAGCAGTGAATGGGGACAGATTAATGAAAAACTGTTTTTT	CASSEWGQINEKLFF
TRBJ1-1	11	.	.	TRBV20-1	TGCAGTGCTTGGGTGAACACTGAAGCTTTCTTT	CSAWVNTEAFF
TRBJ1-1	14	.	.	TRBV12-3/TRBV12-4	TGTGCCAGCAGACCACAGGCCTTGAACACTGAAGCTTTCTTT	CASRPQALNTEAFF
TRBJ2-1	15	.	.	TRBV2	TGTGCCAGCAGACCCAGTAGGGGGTCCTACAATGAGCAGTTCTTC	CASRPSRGSYNEQFF
TRBJ1-1	15	TRBD1	.	TRBV4-1	TGCGCCAGCAGCCAAGATCTGACAGGGGGCCTTGGAGCTTTCTTT	CASSQDLTGGLGAFF
TRBJ2-3	15	.	once	TRBV7-3	TGTGCCAGCAGCTTAATGGGCAGCCGCACAGATACGCAGTATTTT	CASSLMGSRTDTQYF
TRBJ2-1	16	.	.	TRBV14	TGTGCCAGCAGCCAACGAGAGAGGGTCTCCTACAATGAGCAGTTCTTC	CASSQRERVSYNEQFF
TRBJ2-1	17	.	.	TRBV20-1	TGCAGTGCTAGAGATTCTCGGATTACCGTACGTCGTGATGAGCAGTTCTTC	CSARDSRITVRRDEQFF
TRBJ1-1	11	.	.	TRBV5-8	TGTGCCAGCAGCCCTACGACTGAAGCTTTCTTT	CASSPTTEAFF
TRBJ2-5	13	.	.	TRBV7-3	TGTGCCAGCAGCTCGAATGGCCAAGAGACCCAGTACTTC	CASSSNGQETQYF
TRBJ2-3	13	.	.	TRBV25-1	TGTGCCAGCAGTGAGGGAGGGGGAGATACGCAGTATTTT	CASSEGGGDTQYF
TRBJ1-4	14	.	.	TRBV19	TGTGCCAGTAGCGAGGAGGGTGCAAATGAAAAACTGTTTTTT	CASSEEGANEKLFF
TRBJ2-7	14	.	.	TRBV29-1	TGCAGCGGGCAGGGTGTAGACGGGACCTACGAGCAGTACTTC	CSGQGVDGTYEQYF
TRBJ2-7	12	.	.	TRBV6-6	TGTGCCAGCAGTGGGATCTACTACGAGCAGTACTTC	CASSGIYYEQYF
TRBJ2-3	16	TRBD2	.	TRBV20-1	TGCAGTGCTTTAGGACTAGCGGGAGGGCGTGCAGATACGCAGTATTTT	CSALGLAGGRADTQYF
TRBJ1-5	16	.	.	TRBV2	TGTGCCAGTAGCGACGTCATGGGGGCGAGCAATCAGCCCCAGCATTTT	CASSDVMGASNQPQHF
TRBJ1-3	16	.	.	TRBV7-9	TGTGCCAGCAGCCCCCCACAGAAGCCAAGTGGAAACACCATATATTTT	CASSPPQKPSGNTIYF
TRBJ2-7	14	.	.	TRBV27	TGTGCCAGCAGCTTCAGCGACCGGGGATACGAGCAGTACTTC	CASSFSDRGYEQYF
TRBJ2-6	14	.	.	TRBV6-5	TGTGCCAGCAGCGCCTTCTCTGGGGCCAACGTCCTGACTTTC	CASSAFSGANVLTF
TRBJ1-5	12	.	.	TRBV19	TGTGCCAGTAGTATGTTTGGGCAGCCCCAGCATTTT	CASSMFGQPQHF
TRBJ2-1	17	.	.	TRBV15	TGTGCCACCAGCAGAGTTAAAGGGCTAGGAGTGAACAATGAGCAGTTCTTC	CATSRVKGLGVNNEQFF
TRBJ2-1	18	.	.	TRBV6-5	TGTGCCAGCAGTTACTCGAATTCCCAGACTTTGGTTGGGGCCTGGAGGTTCTTC	CASSYSNSQTLVGAWRFF
TRBJ2-7	16	TRBD2	.	TRBV6-6	TGTGCCAGCAGTGCGGGACTAGCGGGGGCGGGATACGAGCAGTACTTC	CASSAGLAGAGYEQYF
TRBJ1-2	14	.	.	TRBV5-6	TGTGCCAGCAGCTTGGGTGTCTCTAACTATGGCTACACCTTC	CASSLGVSNYGYTF
TRBJ2-7	14	.	few	TRBV7-9	TGTGCCAGCAGCTTAGGTCCCGGATCCTACGAGCAGTACTTC	CASSLGPGSYEQYF